Listed below are T cell receptor beta chains from one sample, sequenced in a study of cytomegalovirus exposure and HLA in healthy donors. TCRdb's copy holds only in-frame clones and misses some; the assay was immunoSEQ multiplex PCR. This table lists 150,000 or so clones. Sample: PBMCs. The receptors come from a man aged 18 to 30 in good health and CMV-seronegative. Both conserved end residues are part of each CDR3. A D gene is named only where the DNA matches it firmly. Not all rows give a size; the values are once, few, many and, for expanded clones, a class.

. . TRBJ1-3 TRBV18 CASSPQGMGAGNTIYF TGTGCCAGCTCACCACAAGGAATGGGGGCAGGAAACACCATATATTTT
. . TRBJ1-1 TRBV20-1 CSAYMNTEAFF TGTAGTGCTTATATGAACACTGAAGCTTTCTTT
. TRBD1 TRBJ1-2 TRBV6-5 CASSYIANGQGFYTF TGTGCCAGCAGTTACATCGCTAACGGACAGGGATTCTACACCTTC
. TRBD1 TRBJ1-1 TRBV18 CASSTQGVNTEAFF TGTGCCAGCTCAACCCAGGGGGTGAACACTGAAGCTTTCTTT
. TRBD1 TRBJ1-1 TRBV4-3 CASSQAGQGGMNTEAFF TGCGCCAGCAGCCAAGCCGGACAGGGAGGTATGAACACTGAAGCTTTCTTT
. . TRBJ1-3 TRBV6-1 CASSEGRQASGNTIYF TGTGCCAGCAGTGAGGGCCGACAGGCCTCTGGAAACACCATATATTTT
. . TRBJ1-3 TRBV5-1 CASSLGQQDTIYF TGCGCCAGCAGCTTGGGACAGCAGGACACCATATATTTT
. . TRBJ1-5 TRBV6-5 CASSYSSLGQPQHF TGTGCCAGCAGTTACTCGAGTCTGGGCCAGCCCCAGCATTTT
. . TRBJ1-1 TRBV10-3 CAISDGRTMNTEAFF TGCGCCATCAGTGACGGCAGAACTATGAACACTGAAGCTTTCTTT
. . TRBJ2-1 TRBV28 CASSSVARGRRLNEQFF TGTGCCAGCAGTTCAGTGGCCAGGGGTCGACGGCTCAATGAGCAGTTCTTC
. . TRBJ1-1 TRBV5-5 CASSLGGFEAFF TGTGCCAGCAGCTTGGGCGGCTTTGAAGCTTTCTTT
. . TRBJ1-4 TRBV30 CAWSPWDKVHPPPLFF TGTGCCTGGAGTCCATGGGACAAGGTCCACCCCCCTCCGCTGTTTTTT
. . TRBJ2-2 TRBV7-8 CASRWTENTGELFF TGTGCCAGCAGGTGGACAGAGAACACCGGGGAGCTGTTTTTT
. . TRBJ1-1 TRBV7-2 CASSSGGEAFF TGTGCCAGCAGCTCCGGGGGTGAAGCTTTCTTT
. . TRBJ2-7 TRBV25-1 CASSGQGLPYEQYF TGTGCCAGCAGTGGGCAGGGGCTTCCCTACGAGCAGTACTTC
. . TRBJ1-1 TRBV5-8 CASSPVRGGTEAFF TGTGCCAGCAGCCCGGTGAGGGGGGGCACTGAAGCTTTCTTT
. TRBD2 TRBJ2-2 TRBV25-1 CASTPGGTGELFF TGTGCCAGCACCCCGGGGGGTACCGGGGAGCTGTTTTTT
. TRBD1 TRBJ2-7 TRBV4-3 CASSQAWGQTYEQYF TGCGCCAGCAGCCAAGCTTGGGGACAGACCTACGAGCAGTACTTC
. TRBD2 TRBJ2-5 TRBV5-6 CASSRQSTGLTETQYF TGTGCCAGCAGCCGACAATCTACGGGACTAACGGAGACCCAGTACTTC
. TRBD1 TRBJ1-5 TRBV18 CASSPRVTGASNQPQHF TGTGCCAGCTCACCACGAGTCACAGGGGCGAGCAATCAGCCCCAGCATTTT
. . TRBJ2-7 TRBV6-5 CASSYQLATTYEQYF TGTGCCAGCAGTTACCAATTAGCGACAACCTACGAGCAGTACTTC
. . TRBJ2-7 TRBV29-1 CSVEERINEQYF TGCAGCGTTGAAGAGAGAATAAACGAGCAGTACTTC
. TRBD2 TRBJ2-6 TRBV9 CASSRGGSGANVLTF TGTGCCAGCAGCCGGGGGGGCTCTGGGGCCAACGTCCTGACTTTC
. . TRBJ1-2 TRBV7-3 CASSSTGSSGYTF TGTGCCAGCAGCTCCACAGGGTCTTCTGGCTACACCTTC
. . TRBJ1-2 TRBV5-4 CASSLLADLNYGYTF TGTGCCAGCAGCTTGTTGGCGGATCTTAACTATGGCTACACCTTC
. . TRBJ2-7 TRBV6-1 CASSPTDYYEQYF TGTGCCAGCAGTCCAACAGATTACTACGAGCAGTACTTC
. . TRBJ2-2 TRBV7-9 CASSFPADTGELFF TGTGCCAGCAGCTTTCCGGCGGACACCGGGGAGCTGTTTTTT
. TRBD2 TRBJ2-1 TRBV28 CASSHPGLANEQFF TGTGCCAGCAGTCACCCGGGACTAGCCAATGAGCAGTTCTTC
. . TRBJ2-2 TRBV7-2 CASSLSLRLGTGELFF TGTGCCAGCAGCTTATCTCTACGACTTGGGACCGGGGAGCTGTTTTTT
. TRBD1 TRBJ2-1 TRBV29-1 CSVAGVRTGDNEQFF TGCAGCGTTGCAGGGGTACGGACAGGCGACAATGAGCAGTTCTTC
. . TRBJ2-7 TRBV11-2 CASSQQGREQYF TGTGCCAGCAGCCAACAGGGCCGGGAGCAGTACTTC
. . TRBJ1-4 TRBV4-3 CASSQDQMAPKLFF TGCGCCAGCAGCCAAGATCAGATGGCACCCAAACTGTTTTTT
. . TRBJ2-7 TRBV2 CASSGAGGIYEQYF TGTGCCAGCAGTGGGGCAGGGGGGATCTACGAGCAGTACTTC
. TRBD2 TRBJ2-1 TRBV6-4 CASSDREGTSSYNEQFF TGTGCCAGCAGTGACAGGGAAGGGACTAGCTCCTACAATGAGCAGTTCTTC
. TRBD1 TRBJ2-7 TRBV19 CASSPAGTGLYEQYF TGTGCCAGTAGTCCTGCCGGGACAGGGCTCTACGAGCAGTACTTC
. TRBD1 TRBJ1-5 TRBV6-6 CASRTDRASNQPQHF TGTGCCAGCAGGACGGACAGGGCCAGCAATCAGCCCCAGCATTTT
. . TRBJ1-1 TRBV18 CASSPLGHVSPQTEAFF TGTGCCAGCTCACCACTGGGACATGTATCACCCCAAACTGAAGCTTTCTTT
. TRBD2 TRBJ2-7 TRBV7-2 CASSLRGTSRGDEQYF TGTGCCAGCAGCTTAAGGGGGACTAGTAGGGGCGACGAGCAGTACTTC
. . TRBJ1-6 TRBV4-3 CASSQGRTSNSPLHF TGCGCCAGCAGCCAGGGGAGGACAAGCAACTCACCCCTCCACTTT
. TRBD2 TRBJ2-7 TRBV4-3 CASSDTALAGLTYEQYF TGCGCCAGCAGCGATACAGCGCTAGCGGGCCTTACCTACGAGCAGTACTTC
. TRBD2 TRBJ2-1 TRBV10-3 CASNDGTSFHEQFF TGTGCCAGCAACGACGGGACTAGCTTCCATGAGCAGTTCTTC
. TRBD1 TRBJ1-1 TRBV7-2 CASSSQTGGSDKAFF TGTGCCAGCAGCTCCCAGACAGGGGGAAGCGATAAGGCTTTCTTT
. TRBD2 TRBJ2-3 TRBV10-3 CAIRIAGAKDTQYF TGTGCCATCAGGATAGCGGGAGCCAAAGATACGCAGTATTTT
. TRBD2 TRBJ2-5 TRBV7-2 CASSPGLAQETQYF TGTGCCAGCAGCCCGGGACTAGCGCAAGAGACCCAGTACTTC
. . TRBJ1-2 TRBV6-5 CASSYVAGKGYGYTF TGTGCCAGCAGTTACGTCGCGGGGAAAGGTTATGGCTACACCTTC
. . TRBJ1-2 TRBV5-1 CASSLGQNYGYTF TGCGCCAGCAGCTTGGGACAGAACTATGGCTACACCTTC
. TRBD1 TRBJ1-2 TRBV7-2 CASREGAGYGYTF TGTGCCAGCAGGGAGGGGGCAGGCTATGGCTACACCTTC
medium-sized TRBD1 TRBJ1-4 TRBV15 CATSSRRGTGNEKLFF TGTGCCACCAGCAGCCGACGCGGGACAGGGAATGAAAAACTGTTTTTT
. . TRBJ1-1 TRBV6-5 CASSYGGNTEAFF TGTGCCAGCAGTTACGGCGGGAACACTGAAGCTTTCTTT
. . TRBJ2-5 TRBV13 CASSPGGETQYF TGTGCCAGCAGCCCAGGTGGGGAGACCCAGTACTTC
. . TRBJ1-1 TRBV4-3 CASSQEKGGTEAFF TGCGCCAGCAGCCAAGAAAAAGGGGGCACTGAAGCTTTCTTT
. . TRBJ1-6 TRBV5-1 CASSPAAGANSPLHF TGCGCCAGCTCCCCGGCGGCGGGTGCTAATTCACCCCTCCACTTT
. . TRBJ2-3 TRBV4-3 CASSARQTDTQYF TGCGCCAGCAGCGCACGTCAGACAGATACGCAGTATTTT
. TRBD1 TRBJ2-1 TRBV28 CASSSSGTGGLNEQFF TGTGCCAGCAGTTCCTCCGGGACAGGGGGTTTGAATGAGCAGTTCTTC
. . TRBJ2-7 TRBV9 CASSVGSEQYF TGTGCCAGCAGCGTAGGGAGCGAGCAGTACTTC